This paragraph covers one TCR beta chain sequence. The junction had 6 bases not matched to a gene; V was cut back by 6 bases and J by 7 bases. Germline assignment: CDR1 MRHNA and CDR2 SNTAGT. The CDR3 runs to 13 residues. The data originate from a study of shared clonotypes between healthy human individuals. The overall study: Each donor's CD4 naive and CD4 memory cells filled three plates apiece, CD8 naive two, and CD8 memory one.

Deep was the level used in running the assay. This table comes from immunoSEQ multiplex PCR, and its TCRdb copy is limited to in-frame clones, with some not included. The sample has approximately 2,000,000 clones, around 93% seen once. Recent vaccinations or acute infections were absent in the healthy HIV-negative adult donors. The TCR sequence derives from a man between 18 and 29 years old in good health. Some clones in this sample may be carry-over from other donors' samples. V gene TRBV6-4 combines with J gene TRBJ1-1; 9 bases agree with TRBD1. The sequenced sample consisted of naive CD4+ T cells from PBMCs. Subset defined: CD45RA+ positively selected. CDR3 nucleotide sequence: TGTGCCAGCAGCCGGGACAGGGCCGATGAAGCTTTCTTT. Protein: CASSRDRADEAFF.